This paragraph reports one T cell receptor beta chain. Antigen specificity is unknown. The sample belongs to a study of T-cell memory formation after mild COVID-19. Overall study: TCR clustering was largely donor specific.

Regarding the study as a whole: SARS-CoV-2 specificity of second-wave clones peaking day 37 was unconfirmed. Contracting CD8+ clones were enriched in EMRA, CD4+ mainly in CM and EM.

TCRdb analysed the 5' RACE reads with MiXCR anew, one entry per CDR3 protein. The sample lists around 200,000 distinct CDR3 sequences, 8% to 11% occurring once. The V end lost 1 base, the J end lost 3 bases, and 13 bases lay between the germline ends. Germline CDR1 reads LGHDT; CDR2 reads YNNKEL (reference sequence). The CDR3 length is 15 residues. Sequenced sample: PBMCs or a T cell subset sorted from them (not recorded which). V gene TRBV3-1 combines with J gene TRBJ2-7; D may be TRBD1 (5 bases). The receptor's source is a man aged 18 to 30 who had mild COVID-19 (a few samples of this study predate the infection). Cell type and time point are not known. CDR3 coding DNA: TGTGCCAGCAGCCAAGCTTCAGGGATAGTCTACGAGCAGTACTTC. This translates into CASSQASGIVYEQYF.